Listed here are 9 T cell receptor beta chains from one sample, sequenced in a study of T cells expressing NK-cell markers. TCRdb re-called the 5' RACE reads and shows each CDR3 protein once, DNA omitted. The sample spans a few hundred thousand distinct CDR3 sequences; the ten largest clones claim roughly 1.4%. Material for sequencing was blood T cells: a sorted CD56 or NKG2C T cell subset, CD4+ or CD8+ T cells, or bulk PBMC T cells (not recorded which). These receptors were taken from a woman aged 50 to 60 in good health.

The chain joins TRBV15 to TRBJ2-3. Germline V gene sequence: CDR1 LNHNV, CDR2 YYDKDF (reference sequence). The CDR3 extends over 18 amino acids. The CDR3 sequence: CATSRVSSGRASTDTQYF.

The gene calls are TRBV4-1 and TRBJ2-1; with no DNA, the TCRdb D assignment of TRBD2 cannot be verified. The CDR3 loop spans 14 amino acids. Per the germline V gene, CDR1 is MGHRA and CDR2 is YSYEKL. The CDR3 is CASSGTGPTRFQFF.

This chain uses TRBV2 with TRBJ1-5; TCRdb's assignment of TRBD1 cannot be checked, as there is no DNA. Germline CDR1 and CDR2: SNHLY and FYNNEI. The CDR3 contains 15 residues. CDR3 protein: CASSDYGQAYQPQHF.

The V gene is TRBV18, the J gene TRBJ2-4; with no DNA, the TCRdb D assignment of TRBD1 cannot be verified. In germline, CDR1 is KGHSH, CDR2 LQKENI. This CDR3 has 16 amino acids. The CDR3 region is CASSPEVGGSKNIQYF.

The chain couples TRBV24-1 to TRBJ2-1; TCRdb designates TRBD1, a call that cannot be tested without DNA. The CDR3 length is 12 residues. Germline V gene data show CDR1 as KGHDR and CDR2 as SFDVKD. The CDR3 reads CATAGTHNEQFF.

The rearrangement joins TRBV19 to TRBJ2-1; TCRdb returns TRBD1, unconfirmable since there is no DNA. Germline loops: CDR1 LNHDA, CDR2 SQIVND (reference sequence). CDR3 length equals 15 residues. The CDR3 sequence: CASSIDSQGYNEQFF.

The rearrangement uses TRBV7-6 and TRBJ2-1; TCRdb indicates TRBD2, and absent DNA this call remains unverified. Per germline, CDR1 SGHVS and CDR2 FNYEAQ. There are 16 residues in the CDR3. The CDR3 here is CASSLGRDYRFGTQFF.

This chain links TRBV5-1 with TRBJ1-1; TCRdb's assignment of TRBD1 cannot be checked, as there is no DNA. The CDR3 has 15 amino acids. Germline V gene sequence: CDR1 SGHRS, CDR2 YFSETQ. The CDR3 reads CASSFGRGKNTEAFF.

The V call is TRBV18, the J call TRBJ2-1; with no DNA, the TCRdb D assignment of TRBD2 cannot be verified. The CDR3 consists of 17 residues. Germline CDR1 reads KGHSH; CDR2 reads LQKENI. Here the CDR3 reads CASSPRQTSGRSYEQFF.